Following are 6 T cell receptor beta chains from one sample sequenced in a study of blood T cell repertoires in COVID-19. Clones were read by immunoSEQ multiplex PCR, and TCRdb kept only the in-frame ones, dropping some. The sample contains 150,000 to 170,000 clones, around 85% of which appear only once. The sample taken for sequencing was peripheral blood. The receptors were sampled from a man in his 60s with COVID-19, enrolled during active disease.

This chain links TRBV27 with TRBJ1-5, with a weak D call TRBD1 (5 bases). Deletions cut 2 bases from V and 4 bases from J, with 12 bases between. Germline V CDR1 and CDR2: MNHEY, SMNVEV (reference sequence). The CDR3 is 15 residues long. In nucleotides, the CDR3 is TGTGCCAGCAGTTTAAGGGGCGCGGGGAATCAGCCCCAGCATTTT. It codes for CASSLRGAGNQPQHF.

V gene TRBV6-6 combines with J gene TRBJ1-1, with 8 bases aligning to TRBD1. This CDR3 region has 14 residues. Trimming took 6 bases from V and 3 from J; bases not matched to a gene: 6. Germline lookup yields CDR1 MNHNY and CDR2 SVGAGI (reference sequence). This chain's CDR3 is CASSQGARYTEAFF. The DNA for the CDR3 is TGTGCCAGCAGCCAGGGGGCTCGGTACACTGAAGCTTTCTTT.

The rearrangement links TRBV11-3 to TRBJ2-1, with 7 bases that match TRBD2. The CDR3 covers 16 residues. Germline trimming cut 5 bases from V and 4 bases from J; bases unmatched to any gene: 11. CDR1 and CDR2 (germline): SGHNT, YENEEA. CDR3 nucleotides: TGTGCCAGCAGCCCCCTTGGGAGCGGGGCATACAATGAGCAGTTCTTC. It is translated as CASSPLGSGAYNEQFF.

A note on this clone: In the same sample, other DNA sequences code for this CDR3. The chain joins TRBV18 to TRBJ1-6; D remains unclear. Trimming shortened V by 6 bases and J by 0 bases, and 6 bases separated the two germline ends. There are 14 residues in the CDR3. CDR1 is KGHSH, CDR2 LQKENI, per germline. The CDR3 DNA sequence: TGTGCCAGCTCTCCGAGCTCCTATAATTCACCCCTCCACTTT. Amino acids: CASSPSSYNSPLHF.

This clone was seen a handful of times. The CDR3 sequence is CASSYRGYEQFF. CDR3 bases: TGTGCCAGCAGTTACAGGGGATATGAGCAGTTCTTC. The chain carries TRBV6-2 or TRBV6-3 and TRBJ2-1, with a possible D match to TRBD1 (5 bases). CDR1 and CDR2 from the germline V gene are MNHEY and SVGEGT. This CDR3 region has 12 residues. V lost 2 bases, J lost 8 bases, and 7 bases lay in between.

The rearrangement uses TRBV7-6 and TRBJ2-7; TRBD2 aligns across 14 bases. This CDR3 contains 16 residues. V trimming: 3 bases; J trimming: 2 bases; junction bases outside the gene matches: 3. CDR1 and CDR2 from the germline V gene are SGHVS and FNYEAQ. The CDR3 nucleotides are TGTGCCAGCAGCTTGACGACTAGCGGGAGGGCCTACGAGCAGTACTTC. Amino acids: CASSLTTSGRAYEQYF.